One sample yielded the 5 T cell receptor beta chains listed below, sequenced in a study of post-analysis software for immune sequencing data. Study-wide results and caveats: Patients carried roughly five TRBV segments more frequently than controls did, and TRBV5-6, TRBV5-1 and TRBV20-1 were among them.

Incorporated into the TCR beta cDNA libraries were unique molecular identifiers, which served to reduce PCR and sequencing biases. Using its own MiXCR run on the PCR reads, TCRdb lists one record per CDR3 protein. This sample has some 450,000 distinct CDR3 sequences, with under 55% found just once. No antigen is known for these receptors. The sample was blood. The receptor set was obtained from a girl between 5 and 17 years old with multiple sclerosis.

V gene TRBV2 combines with J gene TRBJ2-4; 8 bases align to TRBD2. The V and J ends lost 7 bases and 13 bases, in that order; junction bases with no gene match: 27. Germline V lookup: CDR1 SNHLY, CDR2 FYNNEI. CDR3 length equals 18 residues. In DNA, the CDR3 is TGTGCCAGCACATGGGTACGGTCGGGAGGGACAAACTACAATGAGCAGTACTTC. Its protein is CASTWVRSGGTNYNEQYF. Based on the CDR3 plus reference TRBV2 and TRBJ2-4, the full variable domain is EPEVTQTPSHQVTQMGQEVILRCVPISNHLYFYWYRQILGQKVEFLVSFYNNEISEKSEIFDDQFSVERPDGSNFTLKIRSTKLEDSAMYFCASTWVRSGGTNYNEQYFGAGTRLSVL.

The V gene is TRBV20-1, the J gene TRBJ2-1, with 7 bases fitting TRBD2. Per germline, CDR1 DFQATT and CDR2 SNEGSKA (reference sequence). The CDR3 contains 15 residues. Losses at the gene ends were 3 bases for V and 0 bases for J; bases not matched to a gene: 5. CDR3 nucleotide sequence: TGCAGTGCTAGTACTAGCGTCTACTCCTACAATGAGCAGTTCTTC. Translated, it gives CSASTSVYSYNEQFF.

This clonotype appeared a few times. This sequence joins TRBV5-6 and TRBJ2-7; D uncertain. Trimming stripped 4 bases from V and 7 bases from J, with 21 bases between. Per germline, CDR1 SGHDT and CDR2 YYEEEE. The CDR3 totals 15 residues. CDR3 DNA sequence: TGTGCCAGCAGCGGCCCCTTATTGGGATATTGGGAGCAGTACTTC. Protein product: CASSGPLLGYWEQYF.

This clonotype was detected many times. The genes are TRBV28 and TRBJ2-3; 9 bases are a match to TRBD1. Germline loops: CDR1 MDHEN, CDR2 SYDVKM. V trimming: 7 bases; J trimming: 2 bases; junction bases outside the gene matches: 10. The length of the CDR3 is 16 residues. The CDR3 DNA follows: TGTGCCAGCACGGGAACCGGGACAGGGTTCACAGATACGCAGTATTTT. Translating gives CASTGTGTGFTDTQYF.

The chain uses TRBV20-1 and TRBJ2-4, with D perhaps matching TRBD2 (6 bases). The end of the DNA is better explained by TRBJ2-7, so the J call may be wrong. The CDR3 is 14 residues long. CDR1 and CDR2 from the germline V gene are DFQATT and SNEGSKA (reference sequence). CDR3 amino acids: CSAGGVFPPYEQYF. The CDR3 nucleotides are TGCAGTGCTGGAGGGGTTTTCCCTCCCTACGAGCAGTACTTC.